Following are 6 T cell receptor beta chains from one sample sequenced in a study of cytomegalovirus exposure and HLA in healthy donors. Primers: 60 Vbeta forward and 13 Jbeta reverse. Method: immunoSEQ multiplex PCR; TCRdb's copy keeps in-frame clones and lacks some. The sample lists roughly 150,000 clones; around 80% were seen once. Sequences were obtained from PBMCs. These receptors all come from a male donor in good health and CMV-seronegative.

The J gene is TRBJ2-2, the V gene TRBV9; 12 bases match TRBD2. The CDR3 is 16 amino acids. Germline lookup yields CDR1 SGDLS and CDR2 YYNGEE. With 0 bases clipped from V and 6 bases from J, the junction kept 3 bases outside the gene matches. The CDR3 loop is CASSVGPSGGAGELFF. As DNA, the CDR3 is TGTGCCAGCAGCGTAGGTCCTAGCGGGGGGGCCGGGGAGCTGTTTTTT.

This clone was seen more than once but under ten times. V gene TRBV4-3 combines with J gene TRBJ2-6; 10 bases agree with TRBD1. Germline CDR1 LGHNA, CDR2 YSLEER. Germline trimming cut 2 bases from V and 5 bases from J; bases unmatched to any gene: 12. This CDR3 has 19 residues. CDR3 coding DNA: TGCGCCAGCAGCCAACGCCGGGACAGGGGCAGTATGAGGGCCAACGTCCTGACTTTC. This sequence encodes CASSQRRDRGSMRANVLTF.

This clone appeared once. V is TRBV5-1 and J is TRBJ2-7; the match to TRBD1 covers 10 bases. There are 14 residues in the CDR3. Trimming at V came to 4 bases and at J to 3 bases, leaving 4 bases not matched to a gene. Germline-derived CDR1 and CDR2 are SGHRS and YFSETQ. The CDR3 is CASSGGDRGYEQYF. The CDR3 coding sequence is TGCGCCAGCAGCGGGGGGGACAGGGGCTACGAGCAGTACTTC. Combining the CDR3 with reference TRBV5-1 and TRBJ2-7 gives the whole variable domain KAGVTQTPRYLIKTRGQQVTLSCSPISGHRSVSWYQQTPGQGLQFLFEYFSETQRNKGNFPGRFSGRQFSNSRSEMNVSTLELGDSALYLCASSGGDRGYEQYFGPGTRLTVT.

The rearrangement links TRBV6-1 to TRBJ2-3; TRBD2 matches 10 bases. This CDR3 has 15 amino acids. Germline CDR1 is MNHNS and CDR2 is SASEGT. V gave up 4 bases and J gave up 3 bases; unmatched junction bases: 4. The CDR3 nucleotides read TGTGCCAGCAGTGTCACTAGCGGGGAAACAGATACGCAGTATTTT. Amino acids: CASSVTSGETDTQYF.

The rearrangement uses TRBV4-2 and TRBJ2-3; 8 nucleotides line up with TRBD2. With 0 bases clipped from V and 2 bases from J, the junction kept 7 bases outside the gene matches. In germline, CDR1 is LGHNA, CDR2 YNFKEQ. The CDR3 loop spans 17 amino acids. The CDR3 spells CASSQEVSGGNTDTQYF. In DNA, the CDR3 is TGTGCCAGCAGCCAAGAAGTATCGGGGGGGAACACAGATACGCAGTATTTT.

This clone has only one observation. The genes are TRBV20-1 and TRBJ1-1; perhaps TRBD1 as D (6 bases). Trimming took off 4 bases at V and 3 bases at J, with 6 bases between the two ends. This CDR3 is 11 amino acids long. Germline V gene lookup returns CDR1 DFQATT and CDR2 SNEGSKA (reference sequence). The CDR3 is CSANRDTEAFF. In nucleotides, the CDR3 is TGCAGTGCTAACAGGGACACTGAAGCTTTCTTT.